This TCR beta chain was captured in a study of post-analysis software for immune sequencing data. Findings and limits, study-wide: When patients were compared with controls, 4 or 5 TRBV segments were more frequent, TRBV5-6, TRBV5-1 and TRBV20-1 among them. When compared against controls, multiple sclerosis patients showed significantly lower normalized Chao1 diversity. Under the F measure, samples that were prepared in one batch clustered strongly together.

The V gene lost 5 bases and the J gene lost 0 bases, with 9 bases spanning the gap. Germline V gene lookup returns CDR1 SGHVS and CDR2 FQNEAQ. There are 14 residues in the CDR3. About this clonotype itself: Its antigen is still unknown.

Sequencing libraries made from TCR beta cDNA carried unique molecular identifiers. Each CDR3 protein is one row after TCRdb ran MiXCR on the PCR reads. In the table there are approximately 440,000 distinct CDR3 sequences, over 35% of which are singletons. The sample was blood. The chain employs TRBV7-8 and TRBJ2-3; no clear D gene. The sequence derives from a girl aged 10 to 17 with multiple sclerosis. The CDR3 region has the DNA TGTGCCAGCAGCCTATGGGCTAGCACAGATACGCAGTATTTT. Its translation: CASSLWASTDTQYF.